Presented here are 17 T cell receptor beta chains from one specimen sequenced in a study of shared clonotypes between healthy human individuals. Sequencing used immunoSEQ multiplex PCR; TCRdb keeps in-frame clones, though not all of them. The sample shows a few hundred thousand clones, around 72% of them seen only once. The sequencing sample was made of memory CD4+ T cells sorted from blood. The subset denotes: CD45RA-negative fraction. The receptors come from a man in his thirties or forties in good health.

This clone was detected ten times or more. The chain carries TRBV5-1 and TRBJ2-2, with a tentative D call TRBD2 (5 bases). V was trimmed by 4 bases and J by 5 bases, leaving 6 bases between them. This CDR3 has 12 amino acids. Germline lookup yields CDR1 SGHRS and CDR2 YFSETQ. This CDR3 is CASSPGTGELFF. CDR3 DNA: TGCGCCAGCAGCCCGGGGACCGGGGAGCTGTTTTTT.

The chain links TRBV11-2 to TRBJ2-2; 11 nucleotides agree with TRBD2. CDR3 length equals 19 residues. J was trimmed by 5 bases and V by 1 base; bases with no gene match: 12. From germline, CDR1 is SGHAT and CDR2 FQNNGV. The CDR3 DNA follows: TGTGCCAGCAGCTTAGGGACTAGCGGGTGGGCGTTGTGGACCGGGGAGCTGTTTTTT. Translating it yields CASSLGTSGWALWTGELFF.

This chain connects TRBV5-8 to TRBJ2-6; D is uncertain. There are 15 residues in the CDR3. The V end was cut by 0 bases, the J end by 3 bases, with 7 bases between. The germline CDR1 and CDR2 sequences are SGHTS and YDEGEE. The CDR3 nucleotides are TGTGCCAGCAGCTTGGTAGGGTTTGGGGCCAACGTCCTGACTTTC. Translation: CASSLVGFGANVLTF.

The count of this clone is one. This sequence joins TRBV2 and TRBJ2-7, with D maybe TRBD1 (5 bases). Per germline, CDR1 SNHLY and CDR2 FYNNEI. The CDR3 runs 12 residues. V shed 6 bases and J shed 3 bases, with 9 bases lying between them. The CDR3 coding sequence is TGTGCCAGCAGAAGGGGATTCTACGAGCAGTACTTC. It encodes CASRRGFYEQYF. The variable domain in full, completed from reference TRBV2 and TRBJ2-7, reads EPEVTQTPSHQVTQMGQEVILRCVPISNHLYFYWYRQILGQKVEFLVSFYNNEISEKSEIFDDQFSVERPDGSNFTLKIRSTKLEDSAMYFCASRRGFYEQYFGPGTRLTVT.

This clone was picked up a small number of times. This chain's CDR3 is CASSAKVGPYEQYF. The CDR3 nucleotides are TGTGCCAGCAGCGCAAAAGTAGGCCCCTACGAGCAGTACTTC. This chain uses TRBV7-2 with TRBJ2-7; D is ambiguous. The germline gives CDR1 SGHTA, CDR2 FQGNSA. The CDR3 runs 14 residues. Trimming shortened V by 5 bases and J by 2 bases, and 13 bases separated the two germline ends.

The chain links TRBV28 to TRBJ1-4; weak D call: TRBD1 (6 bases). Germline values: CDR1 MDHEN, CDR2 SYDVKM. The germline V and J ends were trimmed by 10 bases and 7 bases, with 13 bases remaining between them. The CDR3 covers 12 residues. The CDR3 spells CATQGSPEKLFF. The CDR3 bases are TGTGCCACCCAGGGGTCTCCTGAAAAACTGTTTTTT.

This chain joins TRBV27 and TRBJ1-4; D unresolved. V was trimmed by 9 bases and J by 0 bases, leaving 11 bases between them. Germline-derived CDR1 and CDR2 are MNHEY and SMNVEV (reference sequence). The CDR3 covers 14 residues. As DNA, the CDR3 is TGTGCCAGTGGCGGAATGGCAACTAATGAAAAACTGTTTTTT. Translated: CASGGMATNEKLFF.

V gene TRBV5-4 combines with J gene TRBJ1-1; D not certain. Trimming took off 0 bases at V and 7 bases at J, with 7 bases between the two ends. CDR3 size: 12 residues. Per germline, CDR1 SGHNT and CDR2 YYREEE (reference sequence). Here the CDR3 reads CASSLDEVEAFF. CDR3 bases: TGTGCCAGCAGCTTGGATGAGGTTGAAGCTTTCTTT.

The V and J genes are TRBV7-2 and TRBJ2-1; D may correspond to TRBD1 or TRBD2 (5 bases each). V gave up 5 bases and J gave up 5 bases, with 16 bases separating them. There are 15 residues in the CDR3. Germline-derived CDR1 and CDR2 are SGHTA and FQGNSA. The CDR3 DNA reads TGTGCCAGCAGCAGAGCCTCGGGACGCCACAATGAGCAGTTCTTC. Its protein product is CASSRASGRHNEQFF.

The chain combines TRBV5-1 with TRBJ2-3; 10 nucleotides agree with TRBD2. The CDR3 loop spans 16 amino acids. V shed 0 bases, J shed 0 bases, and the junction held 1 base outside the gene matches. CDR1 is SGHRS, CDR2 YFSETQ, per germline. CDR3 in DNA: TGCGCCAGCAGCTTGGTTAGCGGGGGGAGCACAGATACGCAGTATTTT. It specifies CASSLVSGGSTDTQYF.

The chain uses TRBV10-3 and TRBJ1-1; tentative D call: TRBD1 (6 bases). The CDR3 extends over 11 amino acids. V lost 11 bases and J 4 bases, leaving 11 bases between the germline ends. Germline CDR1 reads ENHRY; CDR2 reads SYGVKD. This CDR3 is CASRGGTEAFF. CDR3 sequence (DNA): TGTGCCTCTAGAGGGGGCACTGAAGCTTTCTTT.

V gene TRBV6-5 combines with J gene TRBJ1-5; D possibly corresponds to TRBD1 (6 bases). The V end lost 5 bases, the J end lost 11 bases, and 22 bases lay between the germline ends. Per the germline V gene, CDR1 is MNHEY and CDR2 is SVGAGI. The CDR3 covers 15 residues. CDR3 DNA: TGTGCCAGCAGTCCCGGGACAAGGCTCTCATCGGCCCAGCATTTT. It is translated as CASSPGTRLSSAQHF.

V is TRBV6-5 and J is TRBJ2-7; D is ambiguous. Trimming removed 0 bases from V and 2 bases from J, with 8 bases in between. The CDR3 is 14 amino acids. Germline V gene data show CDR1 as MNHEY and CDR2 as SVGAGI. DNA for the CDR3: TGTGCCAGCAGTTACTCGAGATGGACCTACGAGCAGTACTTC. This translates into CASSYSRWTYEQYF.

This clone was observed a handful of times. V usage is TRBV28 and J usage is TRBJ2-7, with 8 bases lining up with TRBD1. Germline V CDR1 and CDR2: MDHEN, SYDVKM. This CDR3 has 14 amino acids. With 6 bases clipped from V and 6 bases from J, the junction kept 10 bases outside the gene matches. The CDR3 protein is CASRNFGTGGEQYF. Written as DNA, the CDR3 is TGTGCCAGCAGAAACTTTGGGACAGGCGGCGAGCAGTACTTC.

The genes are TRBV28 and TRBJ2-5; no reliable D call. Germline values: CDR1 MDHEN, CDR2 SYDVKM. This CDR3 spans 16 amino acids. Trimming pared 2 bases from V and 1 base from J, leaving 14 bases between. CDR3 nucleotides: TGTGCCAGCAGTTTAATAGTACGGGTGTCCCAAGAGACCCAGTACTTC. This codes for CASSLIVRVSQETQYF.

About this clone itself: A much bigger clone sits one base away, suggesting this may be a read error. The sample holds other DNA sequences that translate to the same CDR3. The rearrangement joins TRBV20-1 to TRBJ2-3, with D perhaps matching TRBD2 (6 bases). CDR1 and CDR2 from the germline V gene are DFQATT and SNEGSKA (reference sequence). Trimming removed 3 bases from V and 5 bases from J, with 6 bases in between. The CDR3 consists of 11 residues. DNA for the CDR3: TGCAGTGCTAGGGGAGGAGATACGCAGTATTTT. Amino acid sequence: CSARGGDTQYF.

The chain has TRBV10-2 and TRBJ1-3; the D is unclear. V was cut by 0 bases and J by 3 bases, with 18 bases left in between. CDR1 and CDR2 (germline): WSHSY, SAAADI. The CDR3 consists of 18 residues. CDR3 protein: CASSESRFGRHLGNTIYF. CDR3 bases: TGCGCCAGCAGTGAGTCGAGGTTCGGGCGACATCTTGGAAACACCATATATTTT.